The clone carrying this T cell receptor (beta chain) was seen a handful of times. The data were taken from a study of tumor-infiltrating lymphocytes in localized non-small cell lung cancer. The CDR3 runs to 13 residues. Looked up from germline, CDR1 is MNHEY and CDR2 is SVGAGI. With 3 bases removed from V and 1 base from J, the gap between germline ends came to 6 bases. Only in-frame clones appear in the TCRdb table, and some are missing; sequencing was by immunoSEQ multiplex PCR. The sample records some 5,000 clones, roughly four fifths being singletons. J is TRBJ1-1 and V is TRBV6-5; D gene ambiguous. This sequence originates from a human donor with non-small cell lung cancer. The sample taken for sequencing was lung tumor tissue. The CDR3 nucleotides read TGTGCCAGCAGTTATCCAGGGAACACTGAAGCTTTCTTT. Translation: CASSYPGNTEAFF.